The sequence of this T cell receptor beta chain was determined in a study of cytomegalovirus exposure and HLA in healthy donors. Broader study findings: It was 160 or so TCR beta chains that were listed as cytomegalovirus-associated.

The germline V gene encodes CDR1 ENHRY and CDR2 SYGVKD. The CDR3 loop spans 16 amino acids. V was trimmed by 7 bases and J by 0 bases, leaving 19 bases between them. As regards this clone: Antigen specificity is unknown.

13 Jbeta primers and 60 Vbeta primers were used for the PCR. Here immunoSEQ multiplex PCR was the method, and the copy in TCRdb shows in-frame clones only, minus some. The sample lists about 130,000 clones, around four fifths seen once, with about a tenth in the top ten. Source material: PBMCs. The TCR sequence derives from a man between 25 and 39 years old in good health and CMV-seropositive. The chain has TRBV10-3 and TRBJ2-7; a weak D match, TRBD2 (6 bases). This CDR3 is CAIKVGGMDTSYEQYF. Here the CDR3 DNA reads TGTGCCATCAAAGTCGGCGGGATGGATACCTCCTACGAGCAGTACTTC.